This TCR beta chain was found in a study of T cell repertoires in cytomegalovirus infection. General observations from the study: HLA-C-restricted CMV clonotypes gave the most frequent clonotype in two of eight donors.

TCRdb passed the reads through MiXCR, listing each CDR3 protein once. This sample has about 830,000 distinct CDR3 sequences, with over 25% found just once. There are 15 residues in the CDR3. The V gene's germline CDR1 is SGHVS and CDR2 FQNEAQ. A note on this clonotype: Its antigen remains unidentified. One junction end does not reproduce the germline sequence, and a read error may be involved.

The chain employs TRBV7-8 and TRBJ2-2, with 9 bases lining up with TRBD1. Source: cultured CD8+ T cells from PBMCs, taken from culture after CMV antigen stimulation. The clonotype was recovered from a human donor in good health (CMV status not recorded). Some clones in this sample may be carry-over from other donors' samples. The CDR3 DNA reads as TGTGTCAGCAGTCCTACAGGGGGCCGTACCGGGGAGCTGTTTTTT. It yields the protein CVSSPTGGRTGELFF.